This record looks at one T cell receptor beta chain sequence and its context. The data are from a study of PD-1 and CTLA-4 blockade in melanoma. This table comes from immunoSEQ multiplex PCR, and its TCRdb copy is limited to in-frame clones, with some not included. The repertoire holds almost 30,000 clones, with approximately 91% as singletons. This clonotype was sampled from a human donor with melanoma. The sample here was CD8+ T cells from peripheral blood, taken before anti-PD-1 treatment.

The CDR3 DNA sequence: TGTGCCAGCAGTGAAAGGGCGGGAGTAGATACGCAGTATTTT. It translates to CASSERAGVDTQYF. The chain uses TRBV6-1 and TRBJ2-3, with 7 bases fitting TRBD2. Germline CDR1 and CDR2: MNHNS and SASEGT. The CDR3 totals 14 residues. Germline trimming cut 2 bases from V and 5 bases from J; bases unmatched to any gene: 4.